These 26 T cell receptor beta chains were sequenced from one sample in a study of tumor-infiltrating lymphocytes in primary liver carcinoma. Co-extraction yielded RNA and DNA from around 20-30 mg of unsorted bulk tissue. Priming with a constant-region primer yielded TCR beta cDNA from about 510 ng total RNA. Three nested multiplex PCR rounds, a slightly modified ARM-PCR method, built the TCR beta libraries. Running around 10 cycles apiece, the first two PCR rounds relied on TRBV1-TRBV30 forward primers together with a C-beta reverse primer. TCRdb ran MiXCR on the multiplex PCR reads and lists one entry per CDR3 protein. The sample has roughly 48,000 distinct CDR3 sequences; 60% to 75% are singletons. What was sequenced was liver tumor tissue from sampling region 3. The subset was: tumor region T3, left-lateral pole. These receptors were obtained from a man aged 35-49 years with primary liver carcinoma and hepatitis B virus infection.

Note on this clonotype: No conserved phenylalanine or tryptophan is present at the end of the CDR3, so a read error is the likely explanation. The gene calls are TRBV4-2 and TRBJ1-4, with a possible D match to TRBD1 (6 bases). This CDR3 contains 15 residues. Looked up from germline, CDR1 is LGHNA and CDR2 is YNFKEQ. The CDR3 loop is CASNQDQGFGEKLFL. The DNA for the CDR3 is TGTGCTAGCAACCAAGACCAGGGGTTCGGTGAAAAACTGTTTTTA.

There are a few counts of this clonotype. One end of the junction fails to match germline, which may point to a read error. V usage is TRBV6-1 and J usage is TRBJ1-1; 7 bases are shared with TRBD1. The CDR3 is 14 residues long. Per germline, CDR1 MNHNS and CDR2 SASEGT. Here the CDR3 reads CASSALPGQRWAFF. CDR3 sequence (DNA): TGTGCTAGCAGTGCACTCCCGGGACAGCGATGGGCTTTCTTT.

With respect to this clonotype: Compared with germline, one end of the junction differs, possibly owing to a read error. The chain is built from TRBV11-2 and TRBJ2-1; the D gene is possibly TRBD2 (6 bases). The germline V gene has CDR1 SGHAT and CDR2 FQNNGV. The CDR3 length is 15 residues. CDR3 region: CGSSLVASDYNDQFF. The CDR3 nucleotides read TGTGGCAGCAGCTTAGTGGCTAGCGACTACAATGATCAATTCTTC.

This clonotype was counted only a few times. An end of the junction does not agree with germline; a read error may underlie this. The genes are TRBV11-2 and TRBJ1-2; D call uncertain. The length of the CDR3 is 13 residues. Germline-derived CDR1 and CDR2 are SGHAT and FQNNGV. DNA for the CDR3: TGTGCCAGCAGTTTAGAAGGGAACTATAGCTACACCTTC. Amino acids: CASSLEGNYSYTF.

By its share, this clonotype is medium-sized. The chain uses TRBV29-1 and TRBJ2-1; D unresolved. V was shortened by 4 bases and J by 7 bases, with 11 bases between the two germline ends. CDR3 length: 12 residues. The germline gives CDR1 SQVTM, CDR2 ANQGSEA. CDR3 residues: CSVGLSRNEQFF. The CDR3 nucleotides read TGCAGCGTTGGGTTGAGCCGAAATGAGCAGTTCTTC.

As regards this clonotype: At one end, the junction sequence differs from germline, possibly due to a read error. The V call is TRBV12-3 or TRBV12-4, the J call TRBJ2-2, with D unclear. The CDR3 covers 13 residues. DNA for the CDR3: TGTACCAGCAGTTTAAGGCTCACTGGGGAGCTGTTTTTT. Protein sequence: CTSSLRLTGELFF.

The rearrangement links TRBV11-2 to TRBJ2-7; D is undetermined. CDR1 and CDR2 from the germline V gene are SGHAT and FQNNGV. The CDR3 loop spans 11 amino acids. The V gene lost 5 bases and the J gene lost 5 bases, with 7 bases spanning the gap. The CDR3 region has the DNA TGTGCCAGCAGCGCTTACCACGAGCAGTACTTC. It yields the protein CASSAYHEQYF.

In regard to this clonotype: A read error may account for a junction end that differs from germline. The V call is TRBV11-2, the J call TRBJ2-5, with D maybe TRBD1 (6 bases). CDR1 is SGHAT and CDR2 is FQNNGV in the germline V gene. This CDR3 is 14 amino acids long. Here the CDR3 DNA reads TGTGTCAGCGGCCTAGGGACACTACAAGAGACCCAGTACTTC. It yields the protein CVSGLGTLQETQYF.

This chain connects TRBV7-9 to TRBJ1-6; D possibly corresponds to TRBD1 (6 bases). The CDR3 length is 14 residues. Germline CDR1 is SEHNR and CDR2 is FQNEAQ (reference sequence). The CDR3 DNA follows: TGTGTCTGCAGCTTAAGCAGGGGATATTCACCCCTCCACTTT. It codes for CVCSLSRGYSPLHF.

To note about this clonotype: One end of the junction does not line up with germline, which may come from a read error. This sequence joins TRBV4-2 and TRBJ1-1; the D gene is possibly TRBD1 (5 bases). Germline lookup yields CDR1 LGHNA and CDR2 YNFKEQ. The CDR3 is 17 residues long. CDR3 region: CASNQDHGRALNTEVFF. The CDR3 DNA reads as TGTGCCAGCAACCAAGATCACGGCAGGGCATTGAACACTGAAGTTTTCTTT.

This clonotype was seen only a few times. V is TRBV20-1 and J is TRBJ2-1, with 13 bases fitting TRBD2. The ends lost 4 bases at V and 7 bases at J; junction bases unmatched: 10. Germline values: CDR1 DFQATT, CDR2 SNEGSKA (reference sequence). There are 16 residues in the CDR3. CDR3 DNA: TGCAGTGCTACCTCCTCCGGGACTAGCGGGATTAATGAGCAGTTCTTC. Residues: CSATSSGTSGINEQFF.

The V and J genes are TRBV12-3 or TRBV12-4 and TRBJ1-1; D is perhaps TRBD1 (6 bases). The V end was cut by 4 bases, the J end by 7 bases, with 25 bases between. This CDR3 is built from 17 residues. The CDR3 sequence: CASSSAWGTSMNIEAFF. In DNA form, the CDR3 reads TGTGCCAGCAGTTCAGCCTGGGGGACATCAATGAATATTGAAGCTTTCTTT.

For this clonotype: A read error is possible here, since a much larger clone lies one base away. J is TRBJ1-5 and V is TRBV16; 7 bases map to TRBD1. The length of the CDR3 is 13 residues. Germline CDR1 KGHSY, CDR2 FQNENV. In nucleotides, the CDR3 is TGTGCCAGCGGCCAAGGGACAGATCAGCCCCAGCATTTT. Its translation is CASGQGTDQPQHF. Variable domain in full (rest from reference TRBV16 and TRBJ1-5): GEEVAQTPKHLVRGEGQKAKLYCAPIKGHSYVFWYQQVLKNEFKFLISFQNENVFDETGMPKERFSAKCLPNSPCSLEIQATKLEDSAVYFCASGQGTDQPQHFGDGTRLSIL.

This clonotype showed up just once. This CDR3 fails to terminate in the conserved phenylalanine or tryptophan, so it likely reflects a read error. The chain is built from TRBV7-9 and TRBJ2-5; 10 nucleotides agree with TRBD1. The junction had 4 bases not matched to a gene; V was cut back by 1 base and J by 2 bases. This CDR3 region has 16 residues. Germline CDR1 SEHNR, CDR2 FQNEAQ (reference sequence). The CDR3 region has the DNA TGTGCCAGCAGCTTAGGGGACAGGGGACTGCAAGAGACCCAGTACCTC. Amino acid sequence: CASSLGDRGLQETQYL.

As regards this clonotype: One end of the junction varies from germline; a read error may be responsible. The chain joins TRBV4-1 to TRBJ1-2; no definite D call. This CDR3 has 13 residues. The germline CDR1 and CDR2 sequences are MGHRA and YSYEKL. The CDR3, as DNA: TGCGCCAGCAGCGAGGCGGCTAACTATGGCTGCACCTTC. This gives the protein CASSEAANYGCTF.

On this clonotype: A read error may account for a junction end that differs from germline. The rearrangement joins TRBV7-8 to TRBJ1-2; 11 positions match TRBD1. From germline, CDR1 is SGHVS and CDR2 FQNEAQ. The length of the CDR3 is 14 residues. The CDR3 reads CACSPRTGGGGYAF. CDR3 DNA sequence: TGTGCCTGCAGCCCCCGGACAGGGGGCGGTGGCTACGCCTTC. Full variable domain (rest looked up from reference TRBV7-8 and TRBJ1-2): GAGVSQSPRYKVAKRGQDVALRCDPISGHVSLFWYQQALGQGPEFLTYFQNEAQLDKSGLPSDRFFAERPEGSVSTLKIQRTQQEDSAVYLCACSPRTGGGGYAFGSGTRLTVV.

This sequence joins TRBV4-1 and TRBJ1-5; TRBD1 matches 9 bases. This CDR3 spans 17 amino acids. V dropped 7 bases and J dropped 0; count of bases not matched to a gene: 10. Germline CDR1 reads MGHRA; CDR2 reads YSYEKL. The CDR3 DNA reads as TGCGCCAGCACCCCTCAAGGGACAGGGCTTAGCAATCAGCCCCAGCATTTT. This gives the protein CASTPQGTGLSNQPQHF.

Comment on this clonotype: The junction does not match germline at one end; this may be a read error. J is TRBJ1-5 and V is TRBV6-6; weak D call: TRBD1 (5 bases). This CDR3 contains 15 residues. Germline CDR1 reads MNHNY; CDR2 reads SVGAGI (reference sequence). The CDR3 bases are TGTGTCAGCAGACCCGGGACGGATAGCAATCAGCCCCGGCATTTT. This translates into CVSRPGTDSNQPRHF.

Concerning this clonotype itself: A junction end diverges from the germline sequence, so it may reflect a read error. This chain connects TRBV7-8 to TRBJ2-3; D gene uncertain. Germline CDR1 and CDR2: SGHVS and FQNEAQ. The CDR3 runs to 14 residues. CDR3 in amino acids: CTSSSIPSTDTQYF. The DNA of the CDR3 is TGTACCAGCAGCTCAATACCAAGCACAGATACGCAGTATTTT.

This clonotype was recorded only once. The CDR3: CARSPQPGTMKDEQYF. DNA of the CDR3: TGTGCCAGGAGTCCTCAACCCGGGACTATGAAAGACGAGCAGTACTTC. The genes are TRBV12-3 or TRBV12-4 and TRBJ2-7; 7 bases match TRBD2. The CDR3 extends over 16 amino acids. J gave up 5 bases and V 9 bases, and 19 bases lay outside the gene matches.

The chain combines TRBV11-1 with TRBJ2-1; 11 bases map to TRBD2. Trimming at V came to 4 bases and at J to 12 bases, leaving 14 bases not matched to a gene. The germline gives CDR1 SGHAT, CDR2 FQDESV (reference sequence). The CDR3 is made up of 16 amino acids. The CDR3 spells CASSSQLAGADDRQFF. In DNA, the CDR3 is TGTGCCAGCAGCTCCCAACTAGCGGGGGCAGACGATAGGCAGTTCTTC. Full variable domain (remainder filled in from reference TRBV11-1 and TRBJ2-1): EAEVAQSPRYKITEKSQAVAFWCDPISGHATLYWYRQILGQGPELLVQFQDESVVDDSQLPKDRFSAERLKGVDSTLKIQPAELGDSAMYLCASSSQLAGADDRQFFGPGTRLTVL.

A word on this clonotype: The junction and the germline gene differ at one end; a read error may be behind it. The chain combines TRBV4-2 with TRBJ2-5; no firm D call. Per the germline V gene, CDR1 is LGHNA and CDR2 is YNFKEQ. The CDR3 is 15 residues long. CDR3: CASSQDFQAQETQYF. Here the CDR3 DNA reads TGTGCCAGCAGCCAAGATTTCCAGGCCCAAGAAACCCAGTACTTC.

The rearrangement links TRBV5-6 to TRBJ1-5; D call uncertain. V was pared by 3 bases and J by 4 bases, with 11 bases between. CDR1 and CDR2 (germline): SGHDT, YYEEEE. This CDR3 is 14 amino acids long. CDR3 in amino acids: CASSWWSGNQPQHF. The CDR3, as DNA: TGTGCCAGCAGCTGGTGGAGCGGGAATCAGCCCCAGCATTTT.

A few counts support this clonotype. A much larger clone lies a single base off, so this may be a read error. The chain carries TRBV6-2 or TRBV6-3 and TRBJ2-3; D might be TRBD1 or TRBD2, each matching 5 bases. V was shortened by 11 bases and J by 1 base, with 25 bases between the two germline ends. Per germline, CDR1 MNHEY and CDR2 SVGEGT. The CDR3 contains 17 residues. In DNA, the CDR3 is TGTGCCCGCAACACGAGGGATTCCCGGGACGGCACAGATACGCAGTATTTT. Amino acids: CARNTRDSRDGTDTQYF.

Within the sample, this clonotype is medium-sized. The chain joins TRBV11-1 to TRBJ2-1; weak D call: TRBD2 (6 bases). CDR1 is SGHAT, CDR2 FQDESV, per germline (reference sequence). With 1 base removed from V and 8 bases from J, the gap between germline ends came to 18 bases. This CDR3 is 16 amino acids long. The CDR3: CASSLGLGLPTHEQFF. CDR3 DNA sequence: TGTGCCAGCAGCTTAGGCCTGGGACTTCCTACGCATGAGCAGTTCTTC.

As regards this clonotype: At one end, the junction sequence differs from germline, possibly due to a read error. This chain links TRBV12-3 or TRBV12-4 with TRBJ1-1, with D perhaps TRBD1 (6 bases). The CDR3 totals 13 residues. Here the CDR3 DNA reads TGTGTCAGCAGTAGGGGGACGTCTTATGAAGCTTTCTTT. It encodes CVSSRGTSYEAFF.